The present TCR beta chain was sequenced within a study of regulatory T cells in long-lasting Graves disease. The sample's time point: newly diagnosed GD, antithyroid drugs for less than 3 months. From PBMCs, RNA was extracted and then used to make the TCR library. V dropped 2 bases and J dropped 0 bases, with 20 bases sitting between them. The CDR3 is 18 residues long. CDR1 is MNHEY, CDR2 SVGAGI, per germline. Investigators prepared the TCR beta libraries by applying iRepertoire HTBI primers and Arm-PCR of CDR3 regions. Each CDR3 protein is one row after TCRdb ran MiXCR on the multiplex PCR reads. The table shows roughly 560,000 distinct CDR3 sequences, with more than 10% occurring only once. This clonotype was counted ten times or more. Separately, the same data were catalogued under a study of T cells in Graves' hyperthyroidism and ophthalmopathy.

This clonotype was sampled from a woman in her twenties or thirties with Graves disease. The chain joins TRBV6-5 to TRBJ2-7; D unclear. Sequencing was performed on peripheral blood mononuclear cells (PBMCs), taken at new diagnosis, from a patient treated with antithyroid drugs. The CDR3 loop reads CASSYAALDQMGSYEQYF. The CDR3 nucleotides read TGTGCCAGCAGTTACGCTGCCCTTGATCAGATGGGCTCCTACGAGCAGTACTTC.